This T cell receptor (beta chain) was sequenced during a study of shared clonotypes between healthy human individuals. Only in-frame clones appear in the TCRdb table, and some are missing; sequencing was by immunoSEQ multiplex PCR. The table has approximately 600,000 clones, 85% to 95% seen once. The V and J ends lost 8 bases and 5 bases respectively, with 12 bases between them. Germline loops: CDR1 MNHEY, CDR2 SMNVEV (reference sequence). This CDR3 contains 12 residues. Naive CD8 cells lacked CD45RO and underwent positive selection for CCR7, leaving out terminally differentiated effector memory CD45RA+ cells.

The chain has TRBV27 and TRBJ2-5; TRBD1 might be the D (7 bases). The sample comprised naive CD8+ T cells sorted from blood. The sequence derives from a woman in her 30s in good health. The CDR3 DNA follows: TGTGCCAGCGGAGGGGGCTTGGAGACCCAGTACTTC. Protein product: CASGGGLETQYF.